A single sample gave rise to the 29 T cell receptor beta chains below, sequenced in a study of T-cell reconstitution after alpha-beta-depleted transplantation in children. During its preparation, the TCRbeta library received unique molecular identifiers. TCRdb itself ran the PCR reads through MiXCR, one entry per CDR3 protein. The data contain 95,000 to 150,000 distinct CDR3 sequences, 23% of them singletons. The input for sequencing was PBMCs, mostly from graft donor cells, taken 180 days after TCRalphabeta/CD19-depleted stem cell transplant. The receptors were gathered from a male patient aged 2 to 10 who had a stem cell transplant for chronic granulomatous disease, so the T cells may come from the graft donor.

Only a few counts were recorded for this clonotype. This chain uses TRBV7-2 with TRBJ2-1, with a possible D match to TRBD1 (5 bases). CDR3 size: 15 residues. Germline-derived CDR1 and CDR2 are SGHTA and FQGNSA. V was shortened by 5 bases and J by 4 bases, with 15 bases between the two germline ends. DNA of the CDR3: TGTGCCAGCAGCCGGTGGACAAGGCCTTACAATGAGCAGTTCTTC. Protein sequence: CASSRWTRPYNEQFF.

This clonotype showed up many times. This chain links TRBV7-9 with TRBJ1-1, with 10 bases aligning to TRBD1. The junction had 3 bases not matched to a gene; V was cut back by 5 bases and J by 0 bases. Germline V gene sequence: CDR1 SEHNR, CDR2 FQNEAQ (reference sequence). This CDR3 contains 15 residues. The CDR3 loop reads CASSPGQGMNTEAFF. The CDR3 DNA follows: TGTGCCAGCAGCCCGGGACAGGGGATGAACACTGAAGCTTTCTTT.

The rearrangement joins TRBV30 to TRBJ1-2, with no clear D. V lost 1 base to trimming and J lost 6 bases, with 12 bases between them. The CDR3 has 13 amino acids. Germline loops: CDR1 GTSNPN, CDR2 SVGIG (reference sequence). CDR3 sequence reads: CAWSGTFGHGYTF. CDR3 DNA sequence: TGTGCCTGGAGTGGGACTTTTGGGCATGGCTACACCTTC.

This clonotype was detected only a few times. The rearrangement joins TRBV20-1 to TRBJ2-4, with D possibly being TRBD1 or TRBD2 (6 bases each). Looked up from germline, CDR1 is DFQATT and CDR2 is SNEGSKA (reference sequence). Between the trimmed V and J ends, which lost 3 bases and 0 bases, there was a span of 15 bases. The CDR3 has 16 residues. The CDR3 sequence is CSASRGTSLAKNIQYF. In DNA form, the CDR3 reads TGCAGTGCTAGCCGGGGGACATCACTAGCCAAAAACATTCAGTACTTC.

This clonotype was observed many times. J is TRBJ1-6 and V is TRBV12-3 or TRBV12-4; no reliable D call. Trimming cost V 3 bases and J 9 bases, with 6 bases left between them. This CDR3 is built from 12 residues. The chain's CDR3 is CASSFDTSPLHF. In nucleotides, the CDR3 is TGTGCCAGCAGTTTCGACACTTCACCCCTCCACTTT.

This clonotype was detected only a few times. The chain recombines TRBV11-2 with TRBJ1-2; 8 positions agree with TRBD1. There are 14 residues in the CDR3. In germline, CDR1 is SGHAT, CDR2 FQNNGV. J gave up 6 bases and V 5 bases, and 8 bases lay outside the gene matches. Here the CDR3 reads CASSEWTGSHGYTF. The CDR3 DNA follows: TGTGCCAGCAGCGAATGGACAGGGAGCCATGGCTACACCTTC.

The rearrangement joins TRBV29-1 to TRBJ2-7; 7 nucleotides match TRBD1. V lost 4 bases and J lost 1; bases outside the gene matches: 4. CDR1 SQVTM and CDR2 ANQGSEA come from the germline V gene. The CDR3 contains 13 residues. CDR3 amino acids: CSVGGQWSYEQYF. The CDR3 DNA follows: TGCAGCGTTGGGGGACAGTGGTCCTACGAGCAGTACTTC.

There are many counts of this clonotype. The CDR3 region has the DNA TGCAGTGCTAGCAGGGGTCGGGCTGGAAACACCATATATTTT. Protein product: CSASRGRAGNTIYF. The chain joins TRBV20-1 to TRBJ1-3, with D possibly being TRBD1 (6 bases). The CDR3 extends over 14 amino acids. Between the trimmed V and J ends, which lost 3 bases and 2 bases, there was a span of 11 bases. Germline CDR1 and CDR2: DFQATT and SNEGSKA (reference sequence).

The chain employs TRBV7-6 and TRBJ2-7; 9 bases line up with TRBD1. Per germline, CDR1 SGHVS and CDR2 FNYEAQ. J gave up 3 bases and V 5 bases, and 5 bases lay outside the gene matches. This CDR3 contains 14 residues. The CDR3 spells CASSPMGQGYEQYF. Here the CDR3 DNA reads TGTGCCAGCAGCCCAATGGGACAGGGCTACGAGCAGTACTTC.

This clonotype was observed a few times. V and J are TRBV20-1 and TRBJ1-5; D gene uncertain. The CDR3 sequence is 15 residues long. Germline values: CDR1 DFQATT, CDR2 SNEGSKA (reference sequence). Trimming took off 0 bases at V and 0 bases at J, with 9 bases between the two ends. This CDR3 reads CSARDREYSNQPQHF. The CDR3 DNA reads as TGCAGTGCTAGAGATCGCGAATATAGCAATCAGCCCCAGCATTTT.

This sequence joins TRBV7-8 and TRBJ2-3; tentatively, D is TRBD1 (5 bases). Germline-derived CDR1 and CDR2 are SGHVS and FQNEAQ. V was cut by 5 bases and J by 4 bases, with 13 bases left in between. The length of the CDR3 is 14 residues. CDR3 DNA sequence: TGTGCCAGCAGCGGACAAATAAGGGCAGATACGCAGTATTTT. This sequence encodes CASSGQIRADTQYF.

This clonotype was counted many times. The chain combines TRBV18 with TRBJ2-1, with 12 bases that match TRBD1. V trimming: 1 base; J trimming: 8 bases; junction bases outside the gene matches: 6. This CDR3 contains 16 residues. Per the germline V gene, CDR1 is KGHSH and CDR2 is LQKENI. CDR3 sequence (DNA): TGTGCCAGCTCACCACTCCGGGACAGGGGGCTTTATGAGCAGTTCTTC. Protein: CASSPLRDRGLYEQFF.

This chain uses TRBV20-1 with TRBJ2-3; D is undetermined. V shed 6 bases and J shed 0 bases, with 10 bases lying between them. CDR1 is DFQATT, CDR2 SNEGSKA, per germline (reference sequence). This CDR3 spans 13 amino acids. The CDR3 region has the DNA TGCAGTGCACCCCTAGGCAGCACAGATACGCAGTATTTT. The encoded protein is CSAPLGSTDTQYF.

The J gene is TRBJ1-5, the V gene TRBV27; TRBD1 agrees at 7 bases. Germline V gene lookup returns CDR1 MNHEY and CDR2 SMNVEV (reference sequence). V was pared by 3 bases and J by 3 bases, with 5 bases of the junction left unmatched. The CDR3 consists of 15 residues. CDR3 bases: TGTGCCAGCAGTTTTACAGGGGCCTTCAATCAGCCCCAGCATTTT. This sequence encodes CASSFTGAFNQPQHF.

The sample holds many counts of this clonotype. CDR3 in DNA: TGTGCCAGCAGTCCGTTTGGGGGGACTGAAGCTTTCTTT. Protein product: CASSPFGGTEAFF. The chain links TRBV12-3 or TRBV12-4 to TRBJ1-1; TRBD1 is a possible D gene (5 bases). The length of the CDR3 is 13 residues. Trimming stripped 5 bases from V and 5 bases from J, with 12 bases between.

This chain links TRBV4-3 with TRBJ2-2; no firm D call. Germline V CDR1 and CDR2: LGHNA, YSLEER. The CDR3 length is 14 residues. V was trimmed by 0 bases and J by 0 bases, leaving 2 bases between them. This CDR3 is CASSQDTNTGELFF. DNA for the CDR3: TGCGCCAGCAGCCAAGATACGAACACCGGGGAGCTGTTTTTT.

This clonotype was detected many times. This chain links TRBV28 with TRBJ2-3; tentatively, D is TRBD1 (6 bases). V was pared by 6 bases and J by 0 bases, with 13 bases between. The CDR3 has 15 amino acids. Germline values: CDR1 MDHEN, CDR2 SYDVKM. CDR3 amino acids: CASSLDSTSTDTQYF. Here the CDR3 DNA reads TGTGCCAGCAGCCTGGACAGTACTAGCACAGATACGCAGTATTTT.

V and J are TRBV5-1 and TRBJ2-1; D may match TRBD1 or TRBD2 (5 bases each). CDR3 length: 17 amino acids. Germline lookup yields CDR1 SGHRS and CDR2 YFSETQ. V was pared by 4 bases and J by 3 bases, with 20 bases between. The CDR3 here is CASSPHRGSVYYNEQFF. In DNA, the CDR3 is TGCGCCAGCAGCCCCCATAGGGGTAGCGTTTACTACAATGAGCAGTTCTTC.

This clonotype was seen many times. The CDR3 loop reads CSARDLAPSYNEQFF. The CDR3 DNA is TGCAGTGCTAGAGACCTAGCGCCATCATACAATGAGCAGTTCTTC. V and J are TRBV20-1 and TRBJ2-1; maybe TRBD2 (6 bases). This CDR3 region has 15 residues. The germline CDR1 and CDR2 sequences are DFQATT and SNEGSKA (reference sequence). V was pared by 0 bases and J by 4 bases, with 13 bases between.

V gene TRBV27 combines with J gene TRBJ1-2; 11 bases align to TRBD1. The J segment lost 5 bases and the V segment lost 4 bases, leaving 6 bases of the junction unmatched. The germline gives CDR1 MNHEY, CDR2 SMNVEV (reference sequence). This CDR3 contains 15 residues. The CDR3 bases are TGTGCCAGCAGTTCTGGACAGGGGGCGGTGTATGGCTACACCTTC. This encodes CASSSGQGAVYGYTF.

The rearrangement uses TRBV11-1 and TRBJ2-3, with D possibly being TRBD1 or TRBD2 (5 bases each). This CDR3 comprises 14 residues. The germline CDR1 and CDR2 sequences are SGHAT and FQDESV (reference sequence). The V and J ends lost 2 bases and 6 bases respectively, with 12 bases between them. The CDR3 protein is CASSLNLGADTQYF. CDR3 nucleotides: TGTGCCAGCAGCTTAAACCTCGGGGCGGATACGCAGTATTTT. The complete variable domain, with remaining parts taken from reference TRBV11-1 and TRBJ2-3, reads EAEVAQSPRYKITEKSQAVAFWCDPISGHATLYWYRQILGQGPELLVQFQDESVVDDSQLPKDRFSAERLKGVDSTLKIQPAELGDSAMYLCASSLNLGADTQYFGPGTRLTVL.

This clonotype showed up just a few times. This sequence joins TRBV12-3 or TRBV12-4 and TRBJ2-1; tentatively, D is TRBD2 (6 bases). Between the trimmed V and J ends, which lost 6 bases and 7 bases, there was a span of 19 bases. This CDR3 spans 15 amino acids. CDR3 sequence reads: CASSLLAAEGNEQFF. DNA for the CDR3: TGTGCCAGCAGCCTACTAGCAGCCGAAGGGAATGAGCAGTTCTTC.

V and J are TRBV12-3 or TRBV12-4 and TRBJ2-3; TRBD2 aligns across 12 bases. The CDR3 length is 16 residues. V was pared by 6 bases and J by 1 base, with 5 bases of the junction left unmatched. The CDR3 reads CASRTLAGGRTDTQYF. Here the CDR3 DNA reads TGTGCCAGCAGAACCCTAGCGGGGGGGCGCACAGATACGCAGTATTTT.

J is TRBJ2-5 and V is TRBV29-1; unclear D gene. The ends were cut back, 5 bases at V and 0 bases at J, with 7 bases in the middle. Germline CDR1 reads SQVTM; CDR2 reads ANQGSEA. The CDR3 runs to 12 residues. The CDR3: CSVRQYQETQYF. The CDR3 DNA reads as TGCAGCGTTAGGCAGTACCAAGAGACCCAGTACTTC.

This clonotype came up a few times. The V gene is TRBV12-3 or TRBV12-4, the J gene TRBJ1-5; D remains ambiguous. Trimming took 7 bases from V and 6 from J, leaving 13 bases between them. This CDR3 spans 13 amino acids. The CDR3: CASTRYLVQPQHF. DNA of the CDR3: TGTGCCAGCACCCGGTACCTGGTTCAGCCCCAGCATTTT.

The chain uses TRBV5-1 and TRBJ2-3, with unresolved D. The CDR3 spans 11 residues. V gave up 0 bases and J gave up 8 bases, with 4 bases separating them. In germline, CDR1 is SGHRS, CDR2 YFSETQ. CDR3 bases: TGCGCCAGCAGCTTGGATAGTACGCAGTATTTT. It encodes CASSLDSTQYF.

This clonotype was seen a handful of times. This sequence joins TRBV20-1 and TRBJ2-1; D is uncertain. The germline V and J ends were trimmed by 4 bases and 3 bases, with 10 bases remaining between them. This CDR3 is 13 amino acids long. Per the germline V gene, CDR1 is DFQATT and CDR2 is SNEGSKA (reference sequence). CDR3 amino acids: CSAIPRSYNEQFF. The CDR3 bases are TGCAGTGCTATCCCTAGGAGCTACAATGAGCAGTTCTTC.

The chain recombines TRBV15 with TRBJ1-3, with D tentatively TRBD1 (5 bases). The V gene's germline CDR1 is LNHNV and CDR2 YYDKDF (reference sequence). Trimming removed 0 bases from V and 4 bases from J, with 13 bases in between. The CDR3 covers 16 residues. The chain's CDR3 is CATSRDRERRGNTIYF. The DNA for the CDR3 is TGTGCCACCAGCAGAGACAGGGAAAGAAGAGGAAACACCATATATTTT.

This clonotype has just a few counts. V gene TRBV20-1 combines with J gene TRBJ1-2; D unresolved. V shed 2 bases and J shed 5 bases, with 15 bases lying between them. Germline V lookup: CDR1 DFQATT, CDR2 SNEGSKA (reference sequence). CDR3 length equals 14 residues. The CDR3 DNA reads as TGCAGTGCTAGACGGCAAAGCCGACGGTATGGCTACACCTTC. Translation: CSARRQSRRYGYTF.